Only one count was recorded for the clone carrying this T cell receptor beta chain. Its target is not known. This record comes from a study of glioma-infiltrating T cells after dendritic cell vaccination. At the level of the study: Three intradermal dendritic cell vaccine injections were given every two weeks.

Study observations and caveats: Survival was not directly related to TCR clonality in these patients.

The CDR3 length is 12 residues. V lost 4 bases and J 4 bases, leaving 10 bases between the germline ends. Germline CDR1 GTSNPN, CDR2 SVGIG (reference sequence). Primers: 60 V beta forward and 13 J beta reverse. Data came from immunoSEQ multiplex PCR; TCRdb stores just in-frame clones and leaves some out. The table includes 75,000 to 95,000 clones, 87% detected once. Time point indicated: after dendritic cell vaccination, including at tumor progression/relapse. No glioblastoma patient carried an isocitrate dehydrogenase mutation. This clonotype was obtained from a human donor with glioblastoma. This chain uses TRBV30 with TRBJ1-2; weak D call: TRBD1 (6 bases). Sequenced here: blood, sampled after dendritic cell vaccination. As DNA, the CDR3 is TGTGCCTGGATGGACAGCACCTATGGCTACACCTTC. It encodes CAWMDSTYGYTF.